This T cell receptor (beta chain) was observed in a study of shared clonotypes between healthy human individuals. For the study at large: The donor group consisted of a couple of women and a few men, aged 18 to 49.

As concerns this clone: Its antigen is not known.

The CDR3 contains 16 residues. The germline V gene has CDR1 LNHNV and CDR2 YYDKDF (reference sequence). Trimming removed 5 bases at V and 0 bases at J, with 11 bases between. Some clones are missing from TCRdb's copy, which holds only in-frame ones; the method was immunoSEQ multiplex PCR. The data hold 2 million to 2.5 million clones, with 95% observed a single time. Study-wide findings and caveats: A generally larger estimated richness was seen in naive subsets than in memory subsets. Several donors shared approximately 5% of their naive CD4 clonotypes.

This sequence joins TRBV15 and TRBJ2-6, with D perhaps matching TRBD1 (6 bases). Sequenced sample: naive CD4+ T cells sorted from blood. Documented subset: CD45RA+ positively selected. The clonotype comes from a man between 18 and 35 years old in good health. Here the CDR3 reads CATSGQPISGANVLTF. CDR3 sequence (DNA): TGTGCCACCAGCGGACAGCCCATCTCTGGGGCCAACGTCCTGACTTTC. The full variable domain, rest sourced from reference TRBV15 and TRBJ2-6, is DAMVIQNPRYQVTQFGKPVTLSCSQTLNHNVMYWYQQKSSQAPKLLFHYYDKDFNNEADTPDNFQSRRPNTSFCFLDIRSPGLGDTAMYLCATSGQPISGANVLTFGAGSRLTVL.